These T cell receptor beta chains were read from a single sample in a study of T-cell reconstitution after alpha-beta-depleted transplantation in children. TCRdb reprocessed the PCR reads via MiXCR and lists one record per CDR3 protein. The sample includes around 210,000 distinct CDR3 sequences, roughly 7% seen only once; the top ten take 5% to 6.5%. Sequenced here: PBMCs, sampled before TCRalphabeta/CD19-depleted stem cell transplant. The source is a boy aged 2 to 10 with acute lymphoblastic leukemia, due to receive a stem cell transplant. Each CDR3 is given without its conserved first and last residue. Each record gives: D gene, clone size, V gene, CDR3 protein. A D gene is named only where the DNA matches it firmly. Rows may omit the clone size; those that give it use once, few, many or a size class.

TRBD2	many	TRBV29-1	SVAGTSGPLSSYNEQF
TRBD1	-	TRBV27	ASSLYRGQEAF
-	-	TRBV5-5	ASSAGVTGELF
TRBD1	many	TRBV28	ATQPTGKANQPQH
-	many	TRBV5-1	ASSLEGQLNTEAF
-	many	TRBV2	ASSDGRDTGNQPQH
-	many	TRBV4-3	ASSQARLPGELF
TRBD2	many	TRBV7-2	ASSLSGRSTDTQY
-	many	TRBV5-1	ASSSPKTGTTEAF
TRBD2	many	TRBV13	ASRIAGVQETQY
TRBD1	many	TRBV10-3	AISEMRQGHNEQF
-	few	TRBV30	AWLTGHEQY
TRBD2	many	TRBV7-9	ASSLGAGGPSDTQY
-	few	TRBV28	ASGTQADYGYT
-	many	TRBV7-2	ASSLGRPGAGELF
-	many	TRBV5-1	ASSLGGEVNEQF
-	-	TRBV20-1	SAPLVGDTEAF
-	many	TRBV15	ATSRPLAPYEQY
-	-	TRBV30	AWRVPNMNTEAF
-	-	TRBV30	AWSIWRGLEQY
-	-	TRBV5-1	ASSFHVGRTYNEQF
-	many	TRBV12-3/TRBV12-4	ASRGPSTEAF
-	few	TRBV7-2	ASSLARASDRTDTQY
-	few	TRBV28	ARSSRYIQY
TRBD1	-	TRBV20-1	SASQPGQNYGYT
TRBD1	many	TRBV4-1	ASSLQGDDTGELF
-	few	TRBV27	ASTPGREKLF
TRBD2	many	TRBV6-2/TRBV6-3	ASSSTSGPLSSYNEQF
-	few	TRBV6-1	ASSEEERPRDEKLF
TRBD1	few	TRBV7-9	ASSFQTGPPYEQY
-	many	TRBV27	ASSLSRSGELF
-	-	TRBV7-3	ASSPSPNFYEQY
-	once	TRBV28	ASTEEGVQEAF
TRBD2	few	TRBV7-8	ASSSPGGIQETQY
-	many	TRBV29-1	SVDWRTGTSNGYT
TRBD2	many	TRBV7-2	ASSYREGRTGELF
TRBD2	many	TRBV6-5	ASSYTGLAGADTQY
TRBD1	few	TRBV5-5	ASSLRDSPSNQPQH
-	many	TRBV5-5	ASSLLVETQY
-	many	TRBV21-1	AIPSRWPPSYEQY
-	many	TRBV4-3	ASSLQARSSYNEQF
-	many	TRBV20-1	SASPYEQY
-	many	TRBV5-1	ASSLGDDQPQH
-	many	TRBV6-1	ASLLDSGGDQPQH
-	-	TRBV9	ASSVGGGRAETQY
-	many	TRBV28	ASFSREGGYT
TRBD1	many	TRBV7-6	ASSLATGGYEQY
TRBD2	many	TRBV28	ASKRAGVSYEQY
TRBD2	many	TRBV12-3/TRBV12-4	ASRTSGTDTQY
TRBD1	-	TRBV20-1	SAGTGGSYEQY
TRBD1	many	TRBV28	ASSLWDSAYEQY
-	many	TRBV4-3	ASSQDLRQTWVDTQY
-	-	TRBV5-1	ASSERRAGGTEAF
TRBD1	few	TRBV5-6	ASSSRDSNNQPQH
-	-	TRBV30	AWSPGTGVADTQY
TRBD1	few	TRBV2	ASSYRGPMVWETQY
TRBD1	-	TRBV6-1	ASSAGTGGTYEQY
-	few	TRBV5-1	ASSLMARGFPNGYT
-	-	TRBV6-1	ASSGVGDQPQH